This T cell receptor beta chain comes out of a study of cytomegalovirus exposure and HLA in healthy donors. Study findings and constraints: Confirmation was obtained in vitro that a few CMV-associated chains are specific for CMV antigens. Common viral pathogens (according to a later analysis) appeared linked to several of the most significant clusters. Later work associated roughly 17,000 TCR beta sequences with HLA alleles at 0.05 false discovery rate.

Germline V lookup: CDR1 MNHNS, CDR2 SASEGT. This CDR3 has 12 residues. The J segment lost 3 bases and the V segment lost 7 bases, leaving 1 base of the junction unmatched. PCR used 60 Vbeta primers and 13 Jbeta primers. Measured with immunoSEQ multiplex PCR; TCRdb has only the in-frame clones, and not every one. The sample yields tens of thousands of clones, roughly 80% seen once. A word on this clone: Its target is unknown.

The sequenced material came from PBMCs. This chain joins TRBV6-1 and TRBJ2-7, with 9 positions matching TRBD1. The sequence derives from a girl aged 2 to 10 in good health and CMV-seropositive. CDR3 protein: CASTDRGYEQYF. DNA for the CDR3: TGTGCCAGCACGGACAGGGGCTACGAGCAGTACTTC.